The T cell receptor beta chain under discussion was sequenced for a study of blood T cells in healthy people across ages. This clonotype has a handful of counts. A second PCR, run for roughly 7 to 11 cycles, used a sample-barcoded 5' primer plus a J-beta primer mix. One entry per CDR3 protein, called by TCRdb with MiXCR from the 5' RACE reads. The sample holds 650,000 to 1,000,000 distinct CDR3 sequences, about 47% seen once. The CDR3 covers 13 residues. The ends were cut back, 5 bases at V and 5 bases at J, with 12 bases in the middle. The germline gives CDR1 MNHNS, CDR2 SASEGT. The receptor's source is a man at least 80 years old in good health. The sample comprised blood. V gene TRBV6-1 combines with J gene TRBJ2-5; D is uncertain. CDR3 DNA sequence: TGTGCCAGCAGTAAAGGGATTCCGGAGACCCAGTACTTC. Amino acids: CASSKGIPETQYF.